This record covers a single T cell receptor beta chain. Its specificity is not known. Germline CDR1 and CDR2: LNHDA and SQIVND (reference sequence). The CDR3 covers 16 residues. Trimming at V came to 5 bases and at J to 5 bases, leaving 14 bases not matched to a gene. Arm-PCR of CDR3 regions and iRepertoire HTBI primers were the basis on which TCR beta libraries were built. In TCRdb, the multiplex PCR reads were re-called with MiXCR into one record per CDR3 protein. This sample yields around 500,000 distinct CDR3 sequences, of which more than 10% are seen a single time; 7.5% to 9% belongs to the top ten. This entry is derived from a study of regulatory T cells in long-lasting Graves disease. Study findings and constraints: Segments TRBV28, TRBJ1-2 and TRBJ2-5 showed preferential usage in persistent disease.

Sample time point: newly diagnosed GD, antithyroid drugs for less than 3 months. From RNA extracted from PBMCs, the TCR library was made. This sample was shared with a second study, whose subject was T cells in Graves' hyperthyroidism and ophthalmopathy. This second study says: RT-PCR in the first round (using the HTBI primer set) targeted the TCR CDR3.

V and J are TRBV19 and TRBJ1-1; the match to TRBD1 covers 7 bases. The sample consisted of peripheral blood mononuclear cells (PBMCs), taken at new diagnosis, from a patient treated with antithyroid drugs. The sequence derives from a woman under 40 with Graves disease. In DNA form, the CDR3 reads TGTGCCAGTAGTTTGACAGGGATGACTAGGAATACTGAAGCTTTCTTT. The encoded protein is CASSLTGMTRNTEAFF.